This TCR beta chain was found in a study of post-analysis software for immune sequencing data. Study-wide background: Progressive-relapsing, secondary progressive and relapsing-remitting multiple sclerosis were among the disease courses included.

As regards this clonotype: The target antigen is unknown.

Presence of unique molecular identifiers characterized the TCR beta cDNA libraries. TCRdb reprocessed the PCR reads via MiXCR and lists one record per CDR3 protein. The table records roughly 700,000 distinct CDR3 sequences, 25% to 30% of them present only once. The germline V gene encodes CDR1 DFQATT and CDR2 SNEGSKA (reference sequence). V lost 5 bases and J lost 1; bases outside the gene matches: 10. CDR3 length equals 15 residues. General study points: Compared with controls, patients had more of five or six TRBV segments, including TRBV5-6, TRBV5-1 and TRBV20-1.

This TCR came from a girl aged 5-17 years with multiple sclerosis. The sequencing input was blood. The rearrangement links TRBV20-1 to TRBJ1-2; 7 bases match TRBD1. The CDR3 DNA sequence: TGCAGTGCTTTTTCCTTGACAGGGAGTAACTATGGCTACACCTTC. This codes for CSAFSLTGSNYGYTF.